This TCR beta chain is drawn from a study of blood T cell repertoires in COVID-19. The wider study: The study drew acute and convalescent COVID-19 samples from the United States, Italy and Spain. Sources were T cells, B-cell-depleted T cells, or PBMCs; the material itself was cDNA or gDNA.

In the study's own analysis: How many nucleated cells were present was estimated from reference gene primer amplification. The repertoire was sequenced with immunoSEQ multiplex PCR; TCRdb's copy has only in-frame clones and lacks some. V and J calls and clone size come straight from that table; D and trimming were deduced from the DNA. This table holds about 130,000 clones, approximately 86% found once. V dropped 0 bases and J dropped 2 bases, with 14 bases sitting between them. The CDR3 sequence is 17 residues long. Germline loops: CDR1 LNHDA, CDR2 SQIVND (reference sequence). This clonotype was sampled from a woman in her forties or fifties who had recovered from COVID-19. The chain couples TRBV19 to TRBJ2-4; D is ambiguous. The sequenced sample consisted of peripheral blood. The CDR3 loop reads CASSIDPPQVPKNIQYF. The CDR3 coding sequence is TGTGCCAGTAGTATAGATCCCCCGCAGGTCCCCAAAAACATTCAGTACTTC. Full variable domain (outside the CDR3, taken from reference TRBV19 and TRBJ2-4): DGGITQSPKYLFRKEGQNVTLSCEQNLNHDAMYWYRQDPGQGLRLIYYSQIVNDFQKGDIAEGYSVSREKKESFPLTVTSAQKNPTAFYLCASSIDPPQVPKNIQYFGAGTRLSVL.